This paragraph reports one T cell receptor (beta chain). The source of the sample is a study of blood T cell repertoires in COVID-19. Study summary: From the United States, Italy and Spain came samples of acute and convalescent COVID-19. Sample material is recorded as cDNA or gDNA derived from T cells, B-cell-depleted T cells, or PBMCs.

Original analysis: For nucleated cells, counts were estimated from reference gene primer amplification. The assay was immunoSEQ multiplex PCR, and TCRdb's table has in-frame clones only and misses some. V and J calls and clone size come straight from that table; D and trimming were deduced from the DNA. The top ten hold approximately 6% of the sample, which has just over 200,000 clones, more than 75% seen once. The TCR comes from a man older than 75 with acute or convalescent COVID-19. The specimen was peripheral blood.

As DNA, the CDR3 is TGTGCCAGCAGCTTGGAACTTAGCGGGGGCTATACGCAGTATTTT. Residues: CASSLELSGGYTQYF. This rearrangement joins TRBV5-5 to TRBJ2-3; TRBD2 matches at 9 bases. The length of the CDR3 is 15 residues. The J segment lost 7 bases and the V segment lost 0 bases, leaving 6 bases of the junction unmatched. CDR1 is SGHKS, CDR2 YYEKEE, per germline (reference sequence).